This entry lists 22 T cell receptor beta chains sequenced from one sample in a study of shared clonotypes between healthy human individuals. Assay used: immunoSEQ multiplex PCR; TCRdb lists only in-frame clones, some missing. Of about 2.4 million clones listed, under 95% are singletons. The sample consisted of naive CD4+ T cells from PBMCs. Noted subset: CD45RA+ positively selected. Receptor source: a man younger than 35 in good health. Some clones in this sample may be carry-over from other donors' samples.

This CDR3 is CASSAGGEGGDEQFF. CDR3 in DNA: TGCGCCAGCAGTGCAGGGGGCGAGGGTGGTGATGAGCAGTTCTTC. The chain carries TRBV10-1 and TRBJ2-1, with 8 positions matching TRBD1. The germline CDR1 and CDR2 sequences are WNHNN and SYGVQD (reference sequence). The CDR3 consists of 15 residues. Trimming took 4 bases from V and 8 from J; bases not matched to a gene: 10.

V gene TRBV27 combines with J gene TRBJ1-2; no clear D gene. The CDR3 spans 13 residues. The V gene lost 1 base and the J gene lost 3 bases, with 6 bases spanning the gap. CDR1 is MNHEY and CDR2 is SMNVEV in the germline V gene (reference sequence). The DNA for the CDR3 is TGTGCCAGCAGTTTATTGGGATACTATGGCTACACCTTC. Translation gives CASSLLGYYGYTF.

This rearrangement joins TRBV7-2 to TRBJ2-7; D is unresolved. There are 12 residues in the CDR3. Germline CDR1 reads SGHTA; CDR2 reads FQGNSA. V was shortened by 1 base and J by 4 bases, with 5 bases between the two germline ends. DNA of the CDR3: TGTGCCAGCAGCTTAGTTTGGTACGAGCAGTACTTC. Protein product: CASSLVWYEQYF.

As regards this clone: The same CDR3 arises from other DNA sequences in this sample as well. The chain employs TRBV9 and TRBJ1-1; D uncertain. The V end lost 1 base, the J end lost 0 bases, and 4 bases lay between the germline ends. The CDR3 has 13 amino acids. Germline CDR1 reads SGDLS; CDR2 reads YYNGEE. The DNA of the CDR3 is TGTGCCAGCAGCGTAAGCCTGAACACTGAAGCTTTCTTT. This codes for CASSVSLNTEAFF. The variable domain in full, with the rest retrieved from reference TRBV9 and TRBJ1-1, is DSGVTQTPKHLITATGQRVTLRCSPRSGDLSVYWYQQSLDQGLQFLIQYYNGEERAKGNILERFSAQQFPDLHSELNLSSLELGDSALYFCASSVSLNTEAFFGQGTRLTVV.

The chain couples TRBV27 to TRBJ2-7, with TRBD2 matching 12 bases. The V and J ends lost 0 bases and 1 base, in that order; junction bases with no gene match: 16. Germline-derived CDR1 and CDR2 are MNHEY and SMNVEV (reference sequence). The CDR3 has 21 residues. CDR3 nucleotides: TGTGCCAGCAGTTTATCCGCTTCGTCGGGACTAGCGGGTTCACCTTCCTACGAGCAGTACTTC. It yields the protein CASSLSASSGLAGSPSYEQYF.

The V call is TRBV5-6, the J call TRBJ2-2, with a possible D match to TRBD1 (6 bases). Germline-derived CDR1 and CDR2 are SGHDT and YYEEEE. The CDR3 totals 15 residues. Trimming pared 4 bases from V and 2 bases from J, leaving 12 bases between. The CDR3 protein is CASSPPDSNTGELFF. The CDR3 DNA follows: TGTGCCAGCAGCCCCCCGGACAGTAACACCGGGGAGCTGTTTTTT.

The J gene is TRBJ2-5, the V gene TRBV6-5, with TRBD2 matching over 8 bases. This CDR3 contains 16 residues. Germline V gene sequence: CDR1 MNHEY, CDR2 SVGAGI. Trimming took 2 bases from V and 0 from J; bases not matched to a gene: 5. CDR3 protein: CASSYGRGAYQETQYF. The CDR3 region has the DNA TGTGCCAGCAGTTACGGGCGGGGGGCCTACCAAGAGACCCAGTACTTC.

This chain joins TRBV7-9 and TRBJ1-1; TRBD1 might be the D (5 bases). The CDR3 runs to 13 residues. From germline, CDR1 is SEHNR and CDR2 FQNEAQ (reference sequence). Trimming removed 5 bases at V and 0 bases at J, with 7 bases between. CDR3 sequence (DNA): TGTGCCAGCAGCAGGGACGTGAACACTGAAGCTTTCTTT. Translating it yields CASSRDVNTEAFF. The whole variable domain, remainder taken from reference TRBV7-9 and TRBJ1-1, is DTGVSQNPRHKITKRGQNVTFRCDPISEHNRLYWYRQTLGQGPEFLTYFQNEAQLEKSRLLSDRFSAERPKGSFSTLEIQRTEQGDSAMYLCASSRDVNTEAFFGQGTRLTVV.

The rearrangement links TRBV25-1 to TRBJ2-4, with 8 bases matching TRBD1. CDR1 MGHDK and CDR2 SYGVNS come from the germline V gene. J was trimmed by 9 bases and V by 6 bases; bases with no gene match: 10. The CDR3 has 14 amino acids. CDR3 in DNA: TGTGCCAGCAGCCCGACAGGGGTAATGTCCATTCAGTACTTC. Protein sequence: CASSPTGVMSIQYF.

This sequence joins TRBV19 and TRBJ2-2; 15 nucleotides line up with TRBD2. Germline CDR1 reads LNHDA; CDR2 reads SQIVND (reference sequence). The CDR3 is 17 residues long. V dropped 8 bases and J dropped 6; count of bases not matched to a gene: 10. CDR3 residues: CASVNIGLAGGAGELFF. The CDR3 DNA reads TGTGCCAGTGTAAATATTGGACTAGCGGGAGGGGCCGGGGAGCTGTTTTTT. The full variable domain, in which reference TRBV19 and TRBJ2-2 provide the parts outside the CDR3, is DGGITQSPKYLFRKEGQNVTLSCEQNLNHDAMYWYRQDPGQGLRLIYYSQIVNDFQKGDIAEGYSVSREKKESFPLTVTSAQKNPTAFYLCASVNIGLAGGAGELFFGEGSRLTVL.

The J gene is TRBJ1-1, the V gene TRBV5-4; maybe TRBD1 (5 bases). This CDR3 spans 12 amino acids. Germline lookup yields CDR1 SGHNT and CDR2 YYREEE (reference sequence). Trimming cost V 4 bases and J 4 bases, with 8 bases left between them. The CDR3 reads CASSRDFTEAFF. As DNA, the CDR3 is TGTGCCAGCAGCCGGGACTTCACTGAAGCTTTCTTT.

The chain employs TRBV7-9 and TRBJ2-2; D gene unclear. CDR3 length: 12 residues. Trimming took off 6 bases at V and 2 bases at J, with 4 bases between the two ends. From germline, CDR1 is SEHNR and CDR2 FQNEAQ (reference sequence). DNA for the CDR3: TGTGCCAGCAGTCATAACACCGGGGAGCTGTTTTTT. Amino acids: CASSHNTGELFF. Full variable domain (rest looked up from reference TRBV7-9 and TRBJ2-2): DTGVSQNPRHKITKRGQNVTFRCDPISEHNRLYWYRQTLGQGPEFLTYFQNEAQLEKSRLLSDRFSAERPKGSFSTLEIQRTEQGDSAMYLCASSHNTGELFFGEGSRLTVL.

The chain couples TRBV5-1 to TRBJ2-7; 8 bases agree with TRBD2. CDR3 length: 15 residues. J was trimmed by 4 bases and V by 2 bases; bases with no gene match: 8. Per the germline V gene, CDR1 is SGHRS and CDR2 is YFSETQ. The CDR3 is CASSFATGGRYEQYF. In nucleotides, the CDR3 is TGCGCCAGCAGCTTCGCTACGGGAGGGCGATACGAGCAGTACTTC.

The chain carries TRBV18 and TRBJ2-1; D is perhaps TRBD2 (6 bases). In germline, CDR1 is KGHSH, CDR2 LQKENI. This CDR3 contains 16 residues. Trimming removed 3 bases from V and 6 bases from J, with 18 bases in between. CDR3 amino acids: CASSPGGGRIGNEQFF. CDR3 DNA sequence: TGTGCCAGCTCACCCGGTGGGGGGAGGATTGGCAATGAGCAGTTCTTC.

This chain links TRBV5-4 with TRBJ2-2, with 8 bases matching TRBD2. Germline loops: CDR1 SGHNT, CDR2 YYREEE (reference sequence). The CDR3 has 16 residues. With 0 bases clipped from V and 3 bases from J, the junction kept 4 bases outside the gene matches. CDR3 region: CASSLGSGTYTGELFF. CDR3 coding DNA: TGTGCCAGCAGCTTGGGTAGCGGGACCTACACCGGGGAGCTGTTTTTT.

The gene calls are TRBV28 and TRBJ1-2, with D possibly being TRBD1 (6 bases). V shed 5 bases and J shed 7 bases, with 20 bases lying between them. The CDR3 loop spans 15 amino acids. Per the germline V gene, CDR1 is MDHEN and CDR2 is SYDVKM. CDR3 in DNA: TGTGCCAGCAGTCCCGGGACACGGGGTTATAGTGGCTACACCTTC. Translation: CASSPGTRGYSGYTF.

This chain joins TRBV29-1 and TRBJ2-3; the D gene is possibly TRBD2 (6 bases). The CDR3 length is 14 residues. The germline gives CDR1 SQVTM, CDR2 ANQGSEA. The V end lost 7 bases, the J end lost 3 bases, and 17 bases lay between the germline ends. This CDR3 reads CSARRAAGTDTQYF. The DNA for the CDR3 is TGCAGCGCCCGCCGCGCCGCGGGGACAGATACGCAGTATTTT.

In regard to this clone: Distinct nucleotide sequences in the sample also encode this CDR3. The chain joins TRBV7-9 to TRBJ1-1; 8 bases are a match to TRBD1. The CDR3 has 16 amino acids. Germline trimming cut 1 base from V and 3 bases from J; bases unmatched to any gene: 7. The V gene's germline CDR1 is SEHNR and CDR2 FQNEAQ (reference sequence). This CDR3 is CASSLVQGARDTEAFF. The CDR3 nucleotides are TGTGCCAGCAGCTTAGTGCAGGGGGCGCGGGACACTGAAGCTTTCTTT.

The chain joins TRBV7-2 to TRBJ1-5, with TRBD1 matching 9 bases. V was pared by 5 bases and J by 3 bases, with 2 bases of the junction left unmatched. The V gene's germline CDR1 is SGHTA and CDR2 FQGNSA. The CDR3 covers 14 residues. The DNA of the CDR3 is TGTGCCAGCAGCCGGGACAGGGACAATCAGCCCCAGCATTTT. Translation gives CASSRDRDNQPQHF.

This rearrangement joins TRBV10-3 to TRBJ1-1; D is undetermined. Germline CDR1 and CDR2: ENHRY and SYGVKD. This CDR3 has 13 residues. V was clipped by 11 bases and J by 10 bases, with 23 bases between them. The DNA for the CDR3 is TGTGCCTCGTGGACCCCGAAGAGAGTACGAGCTTTCTTT. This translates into CASWTPKRVRAFF.

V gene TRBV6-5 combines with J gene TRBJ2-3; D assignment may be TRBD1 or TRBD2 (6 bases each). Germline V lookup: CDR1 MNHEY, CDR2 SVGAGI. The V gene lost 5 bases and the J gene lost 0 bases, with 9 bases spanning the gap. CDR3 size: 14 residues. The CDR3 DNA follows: TGTGCCAGCAGTAGGGGGACTAGCACAGATACGCAGTATTTT. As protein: CASSRGTSTDTQYF.

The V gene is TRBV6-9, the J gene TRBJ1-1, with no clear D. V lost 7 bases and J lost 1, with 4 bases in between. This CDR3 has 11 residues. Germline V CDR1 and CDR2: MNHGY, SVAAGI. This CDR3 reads CASIANTEAFF. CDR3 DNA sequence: TGTGCCAGCATCGCGAACACTGAAGCTTTCTTT.